This section outlines one T cell receptor (beta chain) sequence together with its context. The antigen remains unidentified. The record originates from a study of OX40 agonist ivuxolimab in advanced cancers. The overall study: Patients were infused with ivuxolimab every 2 weeks at 0.01 to 10 mg/kg.

Points from the study as a whole: The mean number of expanded clones was higher in CD8+ T cells than in CD4+.

Germline values: CDR1 KGHSH, CDR2 LQKENI. Trimming shortened V by 2 bases and J by 4 bases, and 11 bases separated the two germline ends. CDR3 length: 14 residues. Profiling relied on immunoSEQ multiplex PCR, and the TCRdb table lists in-frame clones only, not all of them. The sample has 57,000 or so clones, around 83% seen once. The chain links TRBV18 to TRBJ1-1, with D possibly matching TRBD1 (5 bases). This sequence originates from an adult with an advanced solid tumor such as melanoma, head and neck, liver or kidney cancer. This specimen was CD4+ or CD8+ T cells sorted from blood, taken in a trial of the OX40 agonist ivuxolimab. Here the CDR3 reads CASSPGVGTTEAFF. The CDR3 nucleotides read TGTGCCAGCTCACCAGGGGTCGGGACCACTGAAGCTTTCTTT.